Shown below are 14 T cell receptor beta chains from a single sample sequenced in a study of CD8+ T cells in alopecia areata. Isolated RNA was reverse transcribed into cDNA used as the sequencing template. Clones were sequenced by immunoSEQ multiplex PCR, and TCRdb holds only the in-frame ones, with some missing. The sample has 10,000 to 15,000 clones, around 63% seen once. Noted treatment: oral pan-JAK inhibitor, 5-10 mg twice daily. Peripheral blood and lesional scalp punch biopsies were taken from alopecia areata patients. The sequenced sample was skin, obtained at week 4, from a patient treated with tofacitinib. The receptors derive from a human donor with alopecia areata.

This chain links TRBV6-5 with TRBJ2-3; 9 bases match TRBD2. V lost 6 bases and J lost 4; bases outside the gene matches: 2. Germline V gives CDR1 MNHEY, CDR2 SVGAGI. This CDR3 contains 13 residues. CDR3 sequence (DNA): TGTGCCAGCAGGCCTAGCGGGGCAGATACGCAGTATTTT. Protein: CASRPSGADTQYF.

This clone is medium-sized in the sample. The V call is TRBV2, the J call TRBJ1-3; no firm D call. Germline V gene lookup returns CDR1 SNHLY and CDR2 FYNNEI. V was cut by 8 bases and J by 4 bases, with 12 bases left in between. CDR3 size: 13 residues. The CDR3 region has the DNA TGTGCCAGCGGACGTGAGGACGGAAACACCATATATTTT. Translation: CASGREDGNTIYF.

This chain links TRBV14 with TRBJ1-2; D gene unclear. The germline V gene has CDR1 SGHDN and CDR2 FVKESK. Trimming took off 2 bases at V and 1 base at J, with 8 bases between the two ends. The CDR3 is made up of 14 amino acids. For the CDR3, the DNA is TGTGCCAGCAGCCAAAAGGAGGGTAACTATGGCTACACCTTC. Protein: CASSQKEGNYGYTF.

V and J are TRBV7-9 and TRBJ1-1; D gene unclear. Germline values: CDR1 SEHNR, CDR2 FQNEAQ (reference sequence). CDR3 size: 13 residues. V lost 2 bases and J 1 base, leaving 5 bases between the germline ends. In DNA, the CDR3 is TGTGCCAGCAGCTTACGGGCGAACACTGAAGCTTTCTTT. It specifies CASSLRANTEAFF.

The chain is built from TRBV7-4 and TRBJ2-6; possibly TRBD1 for D (6 bases). The V end lost 5 bases, the J end lost 0 bases, and 14 bases lay between the germline ends. The CDR3 runs to 17 residues. Germline CDR1 SGHVT, CDR2 SQSDAQ. The CDR3, as DNA: TGTGCCAGCAGCCCCGGGACAACGAGCTCTGGGGCCAACGTCCTGACTTTC. As protein: CASSPGTTSSGANVLTF.

The rearrangement links TRBV6-1 to TRBJ1-1; possible D gene TRBD1, 5 bases. CDR1 and CDR2 (germline): MNHNS, SASEGT. This CDR3 spans 15 amino acids. V was pared by 5 bases and J by 3 bases, with 16 bases between. The DNA of the CDR3 is TGTGCCAGCAGTTTCGCCGGGACGGTGGACACTGAAGCTTTCTTT. The encoded protein is CASSFAGTVDTEAFF.

The chain uses TRBV5-1 and TRBJ1-1; the D gene is possibly TRBD1 (5 bases). Germline CDR1 SGHRS, CDR2 YFSETQ. Trimming removed 4 bases from V and 0 bases from J, with 16 bases in between. This CDR3 comprises 16 residues. CDR3 nucleotides: TGCGCCAGCAGCCTCCAAACCGGGGCTATGAACACTGAAGCTTTCTTT. It codes for CASSLQTGAMNTEAFF.

There are a few counts of this clone. This chain links TRBV4-1 with TRBJ1-2; D possibly corresponds to TRBD1 (5 bases). This CDR3 region has 14 residues. Germline CDR1 and CDR2: MGHRA and YSYEKL. Trimming removed 0 bases from V and 7 bases from J, with 12 bases in between. The DNA of the CDR3 is TGCGCCAGCAGCCAAGACGGGGGATTGGGTGGCTACACCTTC. Protein sequence: CASSQDGGLGGYTF.

About this clone itself: Additional DNA sequences in this sample encode the identical CDR3. The gene calls are TRBV7-2 and TRBJ2-5; no firm D call. Looked up from germline, CDR1 is SGHTA and CDR2 is FQGNSA. Trimming removed 1 base at V and 5 bases at J, with 8 bases between. This CDR3 comprises 13 residues. CDR3 coding DNA: TGTGCCAGCAGCTTAGTATTGGGGGAGACCCAGTACTTC. Protein: CASSLVLGETQYF.

As DNA, the CDR3 is TGTGCCAGCAGCTTAGAAGGGAAGGGTTATGGCTACACCTTC. Its translation is CASSLEGKGYGYTF. The rearrangement uses TRBV7-8 and TRBJ1-2; D gene unclear. The CDR3 sequence is 14 residues long. Trimming left V 1 base short and J 5 bases short, with 11 bases between. Germline loops: CDR1 SGHVS, CDR2 FQNEAQ.

With regard to this clone: The junction differs from germline at one of its ends, possibly a read error. The same CDR3 arises from other DNA sequences in this sample as well. J is TRBJ1-1 and V is TRBV4-3, with a weak D call TRBD1 (5 bases). The CDR3 extends over 15 amino acids. Germline V lookup: CDR1 LGHNA, CDR2 YSLEER. Written as DNA, the CDR3 is TGCGCCAGCAGCCAAGTGAAGGGGTTGTACACCGAAGCTTTCTTT. Protein: CASSQVKGLYTEAFF.

The gene calls are TRBV19 and TRBJ2-1, with D perhaps given as TRBD1 or TRBD2 (6 bases each). The CDR3 extends over 17 amino acids. V was cut by 1 base and J by 0 bases, with 13 bases left in between. Germline V gene sequence: CDR1 LNHDA, CDR2 SQIVND (reference sequence). CDR3 sequence: CASSIGGAPSSYNEQFF. As DNA, the CDR3 is TGTGCCAGTAGTATAGGGGGGGCCCCTAGCTCCTACAATGAGCAGTTCTTC.

The V and J genes are TRBV7-3 and TRBJ2-2; D gene unclear. Germline V lookup: CDR1 SGHTA, CDR2 FQGTGA. The CDR3 is 13 amino acids. Trimming left V 9 bases short and J 4 bases short, with 12 bases between. The DNA of the CDR3 is TGTGCCAGTAGTATGGGGTTCACCGGGGAGCTGTTTTTT. Residues: CASSMGFTGELFF. The whole variable domain, remainder taken from reference TRBV7-3 and TRBJ2-2, is GAGVSQTPSNKVTEKGKYVELRCDPISGHTALYWYRQSLGQGPEFLIYFQGTGAADDSGLPNDRFFAVRPEGSVSTLKIQRTERGDSAVYLCASSMGFTGELFFGEGSRLTVL.

This clone turned up a few times. The chain recombines TRBV7-2 with TRBJ1-1, with D perhaps matching TRBD1 (6 bases). Germline CDR1 is SGHTA and CDR2 is FQGNSA. CDR3 length: 16 amino acids. V was pared by 4 bases and J by 11 bases, with 26 bases between. The CDR3 loop reads CASSSPPSPEGDWAFF. CDR3 bases: TGTGCCAGCAGCTCTCCTCCCAGCCCAGAGGGGGATTGGGCTTTCTTT.